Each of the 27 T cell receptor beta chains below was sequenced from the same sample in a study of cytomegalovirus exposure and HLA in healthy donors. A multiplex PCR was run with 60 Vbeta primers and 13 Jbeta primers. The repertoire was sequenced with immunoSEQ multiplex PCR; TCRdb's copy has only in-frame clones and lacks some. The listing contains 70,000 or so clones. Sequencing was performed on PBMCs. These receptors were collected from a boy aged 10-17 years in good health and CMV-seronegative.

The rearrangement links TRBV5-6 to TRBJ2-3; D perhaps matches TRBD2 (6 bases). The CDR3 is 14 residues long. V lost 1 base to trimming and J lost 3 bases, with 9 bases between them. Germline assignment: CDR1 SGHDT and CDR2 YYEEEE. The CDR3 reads CASSLMEGTDTQYF. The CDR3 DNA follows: TGTGCCAGCAGCTTGATGGAGGGGACAGATACGCAGTATTTT.

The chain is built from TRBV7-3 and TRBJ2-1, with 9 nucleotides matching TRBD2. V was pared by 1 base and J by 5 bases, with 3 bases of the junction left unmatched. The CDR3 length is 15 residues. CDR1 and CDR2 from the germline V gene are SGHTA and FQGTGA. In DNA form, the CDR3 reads TGTGCCAGCAGCTTAAATAGCGGGGGCAACAATGAGCAGTTCTTC. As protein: CASSLNSGGNNEQFF.

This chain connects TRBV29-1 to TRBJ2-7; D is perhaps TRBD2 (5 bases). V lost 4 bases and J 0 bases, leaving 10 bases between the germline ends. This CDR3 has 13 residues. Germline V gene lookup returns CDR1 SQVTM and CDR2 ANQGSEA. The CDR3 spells CSVVRDYSYEQYF. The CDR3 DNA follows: TGCAGCGTTGTCCGAGACTACTCCTACGAGCAGTACTTC.

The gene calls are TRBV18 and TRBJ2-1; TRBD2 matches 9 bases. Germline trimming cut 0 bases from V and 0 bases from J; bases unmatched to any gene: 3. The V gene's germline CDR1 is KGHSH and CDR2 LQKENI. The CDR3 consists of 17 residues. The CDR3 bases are TGTGCCAGCTCACCACCGGGTAGCGGGAGCTCCTACAATGAGCAGTTCTTC. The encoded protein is CASSPPGSGSSYNEQFF.

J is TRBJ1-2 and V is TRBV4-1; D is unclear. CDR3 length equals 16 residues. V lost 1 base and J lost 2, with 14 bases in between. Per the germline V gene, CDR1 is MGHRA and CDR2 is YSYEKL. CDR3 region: CASSQVGAGSNYGYTF. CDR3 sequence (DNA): TGCGCCAGCAGCCAAGTTGGTGCGGGGTCGAACTATGGCTACACCTTC.

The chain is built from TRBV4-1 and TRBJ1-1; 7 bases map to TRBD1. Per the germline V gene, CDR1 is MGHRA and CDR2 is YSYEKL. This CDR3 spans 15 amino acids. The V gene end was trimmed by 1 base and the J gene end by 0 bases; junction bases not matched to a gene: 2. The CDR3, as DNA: TGCGCCAGCAGCCAAGGGCAGGGGGTGAACACTGAAGCTTTCTTT. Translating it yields CASSQGQGVNTEAFF.

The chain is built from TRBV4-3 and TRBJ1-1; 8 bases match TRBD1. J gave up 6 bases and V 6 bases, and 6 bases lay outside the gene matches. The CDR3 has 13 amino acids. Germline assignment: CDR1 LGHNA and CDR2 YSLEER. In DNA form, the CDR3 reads TGCGCCAGCAGTCAAACGGACAGGGCTGAAGCTTTCTTT. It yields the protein CASSQTDRAEAFF.

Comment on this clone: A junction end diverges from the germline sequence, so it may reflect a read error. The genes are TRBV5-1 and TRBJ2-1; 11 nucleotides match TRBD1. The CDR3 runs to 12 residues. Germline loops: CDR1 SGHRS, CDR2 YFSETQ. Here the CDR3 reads CASSEGQGANLF. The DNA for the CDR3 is TGCGCCAGCAGCGAAGGACAGGGGGCGAACCTCTTC.

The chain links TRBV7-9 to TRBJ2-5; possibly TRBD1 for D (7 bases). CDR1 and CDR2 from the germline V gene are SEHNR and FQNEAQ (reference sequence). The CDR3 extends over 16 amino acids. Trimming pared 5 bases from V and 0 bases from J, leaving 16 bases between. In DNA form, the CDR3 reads TGTGCCAGCAGCCGAGGGGCCAGGGGGGACCAAGAGACCCAGTACTTC. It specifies CASSRGARGDQETQYF.

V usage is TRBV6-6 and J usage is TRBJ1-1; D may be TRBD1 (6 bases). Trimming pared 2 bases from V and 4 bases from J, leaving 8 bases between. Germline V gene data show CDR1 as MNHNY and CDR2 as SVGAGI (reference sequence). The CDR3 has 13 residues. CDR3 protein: CASSYGGVTEAFF. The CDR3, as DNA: TGTGCCAGCAGTTACGGGGGCGTCACTGAAGCTTTCTTT.

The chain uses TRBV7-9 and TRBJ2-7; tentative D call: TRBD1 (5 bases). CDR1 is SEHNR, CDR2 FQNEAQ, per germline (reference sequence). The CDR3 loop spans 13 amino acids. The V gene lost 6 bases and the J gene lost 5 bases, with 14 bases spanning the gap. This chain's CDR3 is CASRRQGGDEQYF. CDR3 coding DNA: TGTGCCAGCAGGAGGCAGGGTGGCGACGAGCAGTACTTC.

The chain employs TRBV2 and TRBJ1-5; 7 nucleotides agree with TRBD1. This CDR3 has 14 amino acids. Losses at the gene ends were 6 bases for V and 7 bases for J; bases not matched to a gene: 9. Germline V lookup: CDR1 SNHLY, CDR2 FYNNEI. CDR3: CASRFDRASQPQHF. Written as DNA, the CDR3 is TGTGCCAGCAGGTTCGACAGGGCGTCCCAGCCCCAGCATTTT.

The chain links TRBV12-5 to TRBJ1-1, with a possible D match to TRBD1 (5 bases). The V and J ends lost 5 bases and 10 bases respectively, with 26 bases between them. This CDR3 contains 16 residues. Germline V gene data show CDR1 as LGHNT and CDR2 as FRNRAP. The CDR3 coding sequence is TGTGCTAGTGGTGCTCCAGGGCCGCGGGGAGTTCTTGGAGCTTTCTTT. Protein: CASGAPGPRGVLGAFF.

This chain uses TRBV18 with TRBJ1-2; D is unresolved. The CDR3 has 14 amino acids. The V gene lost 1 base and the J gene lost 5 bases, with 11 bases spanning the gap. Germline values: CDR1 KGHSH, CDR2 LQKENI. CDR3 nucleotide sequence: TGTGCCAGCTCACCACTGAAACAGATTTATGGCTACACCTTC. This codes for CASSPLKQIYGYTF.

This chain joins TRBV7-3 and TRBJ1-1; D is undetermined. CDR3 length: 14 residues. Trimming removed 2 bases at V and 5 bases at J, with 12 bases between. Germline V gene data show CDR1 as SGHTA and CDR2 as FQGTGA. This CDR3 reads CASSLGNRGTEAFF. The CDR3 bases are TGTGCCAGCAGCTTAGGAAACAGAGGGACTGAAGCTTTCTTT.

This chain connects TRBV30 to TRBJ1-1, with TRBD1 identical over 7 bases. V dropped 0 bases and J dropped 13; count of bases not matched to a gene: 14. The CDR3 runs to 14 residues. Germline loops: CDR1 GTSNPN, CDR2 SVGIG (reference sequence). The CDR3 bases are TGTGCCTGGAGTGTACGATTAGGGACAGCCGTGTTTTTCTTT. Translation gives CAWSVRLGTAVFFF.

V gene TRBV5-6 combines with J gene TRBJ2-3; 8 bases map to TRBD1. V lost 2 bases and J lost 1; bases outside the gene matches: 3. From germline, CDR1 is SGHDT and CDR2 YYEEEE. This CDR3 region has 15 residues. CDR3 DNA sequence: TGTGCCAGCAGCTTCGCAGGGGGCGGCACAGATACGCAGTATTTT. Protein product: CASSFAGGGTDTQYF.

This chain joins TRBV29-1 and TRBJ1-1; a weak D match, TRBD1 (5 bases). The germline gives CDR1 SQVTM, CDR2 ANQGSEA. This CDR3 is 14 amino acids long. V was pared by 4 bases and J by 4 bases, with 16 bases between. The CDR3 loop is CSVVGGKGATEAFF. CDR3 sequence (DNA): TGCAGCGTTGTGGGGGGAAAGGGTGCCACTGAAGCTTTCTTT.

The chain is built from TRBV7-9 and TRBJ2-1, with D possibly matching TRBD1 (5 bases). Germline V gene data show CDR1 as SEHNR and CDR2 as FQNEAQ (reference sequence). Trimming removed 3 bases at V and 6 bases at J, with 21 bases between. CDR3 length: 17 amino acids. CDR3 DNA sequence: TGTGCCAGCAGCTTGGTCGGAGTTGCAGGGCTCCGCAATGAGCAGTTCTTC. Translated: CASSLVGVAGLRNEQFF.

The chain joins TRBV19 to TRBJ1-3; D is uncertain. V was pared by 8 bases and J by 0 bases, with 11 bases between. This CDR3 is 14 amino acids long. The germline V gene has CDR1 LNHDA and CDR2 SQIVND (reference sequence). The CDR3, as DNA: TGTGCCAGTCAAACTTCAGGCTCTGGAAACACCATATATTTT. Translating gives CASQTSGSGNTIYF. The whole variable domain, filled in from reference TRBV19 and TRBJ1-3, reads DGGITQSPKYLFRKEGQNVTLSCEQNLNHDAMYWYRQDPGQGLRLIYYSQIVNDFQKGDIAEGYSVSREKKESFPLTVTSAQKNPTAFYLCASQTSGSGNTIYFGEGSWLTVV.

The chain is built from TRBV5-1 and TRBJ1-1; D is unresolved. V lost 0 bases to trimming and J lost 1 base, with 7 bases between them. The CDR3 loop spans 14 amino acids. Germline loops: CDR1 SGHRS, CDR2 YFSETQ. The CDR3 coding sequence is TGCGCCAGCAGCTTGGGGGAGGAGAACACTGAAGCTTTCTTT. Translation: CASSLGEENTEAFF. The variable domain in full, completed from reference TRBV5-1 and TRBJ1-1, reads KAGVTQTPRYLIKTRGQQVTLSCSPISGHRSVSWYQQTPGQGLQFLFEYFSETQRNKGNFPGRFSGRQFSNSRSEMNVSTLELGDSALYLCASSLGEENTEAFFGQGTRLTVV.

This CDR3 is CASSPSPRGREKLFF. DNA for the CDR3: TGCGCCAGCAGCCCATCTCCCCGGGGTCGGGAAAAACTGTTTTTT. This chain joins TRBV5-1 and TRBJ1-4; D unclear. Trimming took 4 bases from V and 8 from J, leaving 18 bases between them. The CDR3 spans 15 residues. Germline V gene sequence: CDR1 SGHRS, CDR2 YFSETQ.

In nucleotides, the CDR3 is TGCGCCAGCACTCGCGCGGTAAACGAAAAACTGTTTTTT. As protein: CASTRAVNEKLFF. V usage is TRBV4-1 and J usage is TRBJ1-4; D is ambiguous. Germline CDR1 is MGHRA and CDR2 is YSYEKL. CDR3 length equals 13 residues. V shed 7 bases and J shed 8 bases, with 14 bases lying between them.

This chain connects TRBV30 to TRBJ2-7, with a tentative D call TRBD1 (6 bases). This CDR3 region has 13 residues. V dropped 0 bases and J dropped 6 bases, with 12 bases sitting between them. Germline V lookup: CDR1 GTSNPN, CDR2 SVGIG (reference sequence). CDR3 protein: CAWSVAGDGEQYF. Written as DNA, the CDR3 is TGTGCCTGGAGTGTAGCAGGGGATGGCGAGCAGTACTTC.

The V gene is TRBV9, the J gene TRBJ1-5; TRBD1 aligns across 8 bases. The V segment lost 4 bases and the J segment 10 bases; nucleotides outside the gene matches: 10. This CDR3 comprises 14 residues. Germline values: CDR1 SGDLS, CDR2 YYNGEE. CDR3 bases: TGTGCCAGCAGCAATCGGACAGGGCCCGCCCCCCAGCATTTT. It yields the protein CASSNRTGPAPQHF. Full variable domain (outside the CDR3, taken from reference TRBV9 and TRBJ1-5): DSGVTQTPKHLITATGQRVTLRCSPRSGDLSVYWYQQSLDQGLQFLIQYYNGEERAKGNILERFSAQQFPDLHSELNLSSLELGDSALYFCASSNRTGPAPQHFGDGTRLSIL.

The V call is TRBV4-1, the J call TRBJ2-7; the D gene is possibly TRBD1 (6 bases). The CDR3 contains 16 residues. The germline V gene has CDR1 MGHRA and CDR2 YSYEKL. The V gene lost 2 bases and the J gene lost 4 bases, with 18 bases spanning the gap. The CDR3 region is CASSQFTGSGIYEQYF. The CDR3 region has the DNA TGCGCCAGCAGCCAATTTACAGGGTCGGGGATATACGAGCAGTACTTC.

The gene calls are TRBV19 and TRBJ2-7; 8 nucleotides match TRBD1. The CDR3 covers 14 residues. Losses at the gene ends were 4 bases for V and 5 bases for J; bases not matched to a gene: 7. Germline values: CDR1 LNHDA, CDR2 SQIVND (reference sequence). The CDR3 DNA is TGTGCCAGTAGTACACAGGGGGGAATCAACGAGCAGTACTTC. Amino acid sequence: CASSTQGGINEQYF.